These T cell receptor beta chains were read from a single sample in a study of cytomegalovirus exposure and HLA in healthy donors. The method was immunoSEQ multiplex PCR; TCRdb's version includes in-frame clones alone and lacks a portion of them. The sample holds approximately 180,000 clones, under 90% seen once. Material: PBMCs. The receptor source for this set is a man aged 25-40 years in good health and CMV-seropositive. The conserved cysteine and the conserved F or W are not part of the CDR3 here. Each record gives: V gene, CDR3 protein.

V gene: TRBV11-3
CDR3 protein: ASNSRPYEQY

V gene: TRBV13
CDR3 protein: ASSLGQGWDHEQF

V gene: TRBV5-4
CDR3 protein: ASSNRDRGHYGYT

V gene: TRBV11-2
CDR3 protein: ASSLDLMEETQY

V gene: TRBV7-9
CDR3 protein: ASSLTGGVRHIQY

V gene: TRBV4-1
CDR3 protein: ASSQSPAGGETQY

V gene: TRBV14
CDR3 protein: ASSQDPRGRVNTEAF

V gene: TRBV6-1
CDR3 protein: ASSETGTASYEQY

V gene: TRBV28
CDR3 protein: ASSPSPPFEQPQH

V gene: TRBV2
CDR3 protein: ASSEIPQGFEQY

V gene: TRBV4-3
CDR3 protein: ASSQVWSAGLYNEQF

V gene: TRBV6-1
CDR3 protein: ASSEAGQSYEQY

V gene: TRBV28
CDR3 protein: ASSWTGGGYT

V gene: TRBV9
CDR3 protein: ASSTRDSWEQY

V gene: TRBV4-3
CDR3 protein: ASSQDIRTDTQY

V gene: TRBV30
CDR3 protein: AWSADRNTEAF

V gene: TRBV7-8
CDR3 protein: ASSPEGVTNEKLF

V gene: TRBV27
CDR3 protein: ASSLSGRAGANEQF